The present T cell receptor (beta chain) was sequenced within a study of blood T cell repertoires in COVID-19. Study-level background: There were acute and convalescent COVID-19 samples, and they came from the United States, Italy and Spain. PBMCs, B-cell-depleted T cells, or T cells were the source of the cDNA or gDNA that made up the material.

In the original processing: Amplifying reference gene primers gave estimates of nucleated cell counts. Assay: immunoSEQ multiplex PCR; the TCRdb copy retains only in-frame clones and omits some. The DNA was the basis for D and trimming; V, J and clone size are from that table. The table has about 58,000 clones, approximately 90% seen once. V was pared by 1 base and J by 3 bases, with 9 bases between. CDR1 is SEHNR, CDR2 FQNEAQ, per germline (reference sequence). The CDR3 is 14 residues long. Input material: peripheral blood. V is TRBV7-9 and J is TRBJ2-5; D unclear. The receptor was derived from a woman aged 60-75 years with active COVID-19. The chain's CDR3 is CASSLEASEETQYF. Written as DNA, the CDR3 is TGTGCCAGCAGCTTAGAGGCTAGTGAAGAGACCCAGTACTTC.